The next 14 T cell receptor beta chains were all read from a single sample in a study of control samples from healthy donors and cancer patients (dated by TCRdb to 2020 to 2022). Library creation used the immunoSEQ multiplex PCR assay. TCRdb took this table from immuneACCESS and kept in-frame rearrangements with V and J called. Such tables lack part of the clones; where checked against another copy, unresolved V genes explain under half of the gap, and the rest is unexplained. The sample records some 120,000 clones, about nine tenths of which are singletons. Less than 2.5% of the sample rests with the top ten. Specimen: blood. These receptors came from a man in his late teens or twenties in good health.

The chain combines TRBV27 with TRBJ1-1; unclear D gene. CDR3 size: 13 residues. Trimming removed 2 bases at V and 4 bases at J, with 8 bases between. Germline V CDR1 and CDR2: MNHEY, SMNVEV (reference sequence). The CDR3 sequence is CASSLRWATEAFF. CDR3 bases: TGTGCCAGCAGTTTAAGGTGGGCCACTGAAGCTTTCTTT.

The rearrangement links TRBV19 to TRBJ2-3; the match to TRBD1 covers 8 bases. V lost 1 base, J lost 6 bases, and 9 bases stayed unmatched. The CDR3 has 16 amino acids. From germline, CDR1 is LNHDA and CDR2 SQIVND (reference sequence). The CDR3 loop is CASSIGRTGMGDTQYF. CDR3 sequence (DNA): TGTGCCAGTAGTATAGGTCGGACAGGGATGGGGGATACGCAGTATTTT.

The chain carries TRBV19 and TRBJ1-1; D gene unclear. V was pared by 2 bases and J by 0 bases, with 4 bases between. Germline CDR1 and CDR2: LNHDA and SQIVND (reference sequence). This CDR3 contains 13 residues. This CDR3 reads CASSISLNTEAFF. CDR3 sequence (DNA): TGTGCCAGTAGTATAAGCCTGAACACTGAAGCTTTCTTT.

This chain uses TRBV7-8 with TRBJ2-1, with D perhaps matching TRBD2 (5 bases). The CDR3 spans 16 residues. With 2 bases removed from V and 9 bases from J, the gap between germline ends came to 20 bases. Germline V gene lookup returns CDR1 SGHVS and CDR2 FQNEAQ. CDR3 DNA: TGTGCCAGCAGCTTAAGAGACTCATCATCCGGGGTTGAGCAGTTCTTC. Its protein is CASSLRDSSSGVEQFF.

The chain has TRBV3-1 (or the pseudogene TRBV3-2) and TRBJ1-2; no reliable D call. CDR3 length: 15 residues. Trimming removed 0 bases from V and 4 bases from J, with 12 bases in between. CDR1 is LGHDT, CDR2 YNNKEL, per germline (reference sequence). The CDR3 loop is CASSQDAGWGYGYTF. The CDR3 region has the DNA TGTGCCAGCAGCCAAGATGCGGGATGGGGCTATGGCTACACCTTC.

This rearrangement joins TRBV10-3 to TRBJ2-2; TRBD1 agrees at 7 bases. The CDR3 consists of 16 residues. CDR1 is ENHRY and CDR2 is SYGVKD in the germline V gene. V lost 3 bases, J lost 2 bases, and 6 bases stayed unmatched. In nucleotides, the CDR3 is TGTGCCATCAGTGAAATACGAGGGGGCAACACCGGGGAGCTGTTTTTT. It encodes CAISEIRGGNTGELFF.

V and J are TRBV9 and TRBJ1-2; 7 nucleotides agree with TRBD1. Germline values: CDR1 SGDLS, CDR2 YYNGEE. With V trimmed by 2 bases and J by 6 bases, 4 bases remained unmatched. The length of the CDR3 is 13 residues. As DNA, the CDR3 is TGTGCCAGCAGCGTCCAGGGGGGCCATGGCTACACCTTC. It encodes CASSVQGGHGYTF.

The chain uses TRBV6-4 and TRBJ1-2, with D tentatively TRBD1 (6 bases). This CDR3 is 13 amino acids long. Trimming left V 8 bases short and J 4 bases short, with 14 bases between. Germline CDR1 is MRHNA and CDR2 is SNTAGT. CDR3 loop: CASPLGALYGYTF. CDR3 in DNA: TGTGCCAGCCCTCTGGGGGCGCTCTATGGCTACACCTTC.

The rearrangement joins TRBV11-2 to TRBJ2-3; D possibly corresponds to TRBD1 (5 bases). Germline V gene lookup returns CDR1 SGHAT and CDR2 FQNNGV. The CDR3 covers 13 residues. The V and J ends lost 3 bases and 3 bases respectively, with 7 bases between them. CDR3 in amino acids: CASSLGQTDTQYF. CDR3 in DNA: TGTGCCAGCAGCTTGGGGCAAACAGATACGCAGTATTTT.

V and J are TRBV18 and TRBJ2-2; D is undetermined. In germline, CDR1 is KGHSH, CDR2 LQKENI. V was pared by 3 bases and J by 1 base, with 9 bases between. This CDR3 contains 15 residues. CDR3 residues: CASSPRQVNTGELFF. DNA for the CDR3: TGTGCCAGCTCACCTAGGCAGGTGAACACCGGGGAGCTGTTTTTT.

This clone was seen more than once but under ten times. This rearrangement joins TRBV30 to TRBJ1-5; D gene ambiguous. This CDR3 has 13 amino acids. V was shortened by 4 bases and J by 9 bases, with 16 bases between the two germline ends. Germline V gene lookup returns CDR1 GTSNPN and CDR2 SVGIG (reference sequence). The CDR3 DNA sequence: TGTGCCTGGAAACCGACTCCCTCAGGGCCCCAGCATTTT. It translates to CAWKPTPSGPQHF.

The V gene is TRBV6-5, the J gene TRBJ1-6, with 9 bases identical to TRBD1. The J segment lost 5 bases and the V segment lost 6 bases, leaving 2 bases of the junction unmatched. Per germline, CDR1 MNHEY and CDR2 SVGAGI. This CDR3 region has 14 residues. CDR3 bases: TGTGCCAGCAGCCGGACAGGGGATAATTCACCCCTCCACTTT. Translation: CASSRTGDNSPLHF.

The chain recombines TRBV2 with TRBJ2-2; 9 bases match TRBD2. The junction had 9 bases not matched to a gene; V was cut back by 10 bases and J by 6 bases. The CDR3 loop spans 14 amino acids. Germline V gene data show CDR1 as SNHLY and CDR2 as FYNNEI. The CDR3 DNA is TGTGCCACCGCGGGAGGGAGGGGGGCCGGGGAGCTGTTTTTT. It translates to CATAGGRGAGELFF.

This chain uses TRBV7-2 with TRBJ2-1; a possible D gene is TRBD1 (5 bases). Germline V lookup: CDR1 SGHTA, CDR2 FQGNSA. This CDR3 is 12 amino acids long. With 2 bases removed from V and 8 bases from J, the gap between germline ends came to 7 bases. The CDR3 DNA sequence: TGTGCCAGCAGCTTACTAGGGGATGAGCAGTTCTTC. This sequence encodes CASSLLGDEQFF.